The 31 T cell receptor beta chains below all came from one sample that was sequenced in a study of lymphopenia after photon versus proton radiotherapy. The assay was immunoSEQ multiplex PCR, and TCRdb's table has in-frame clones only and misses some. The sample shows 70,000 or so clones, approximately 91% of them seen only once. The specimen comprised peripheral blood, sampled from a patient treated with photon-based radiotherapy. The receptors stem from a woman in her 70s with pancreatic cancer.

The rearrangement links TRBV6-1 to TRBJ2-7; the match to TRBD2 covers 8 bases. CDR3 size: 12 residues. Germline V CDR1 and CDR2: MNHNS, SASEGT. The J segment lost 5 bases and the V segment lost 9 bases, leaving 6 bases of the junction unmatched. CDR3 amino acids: CASKRELNEQYF. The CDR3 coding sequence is TGTGCCAGTAAGCGGGAGCTAAACGAGCAGTACTTC.

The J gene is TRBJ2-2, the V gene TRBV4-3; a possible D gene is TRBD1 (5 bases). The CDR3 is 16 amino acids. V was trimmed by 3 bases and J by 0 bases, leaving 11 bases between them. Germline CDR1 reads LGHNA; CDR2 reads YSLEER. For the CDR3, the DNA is TGCGCCAGCAGCCACGACAGAAGATCGAACACCGGGGAGCTGTTTTTT. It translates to CASSHDRRSNTGELFF.

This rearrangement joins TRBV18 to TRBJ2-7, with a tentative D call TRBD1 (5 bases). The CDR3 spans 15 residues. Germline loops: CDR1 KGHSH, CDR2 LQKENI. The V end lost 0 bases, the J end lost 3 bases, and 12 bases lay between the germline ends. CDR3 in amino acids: CASSPPTTDHYEQYF. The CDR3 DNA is TGTGCCAGCTCACCACCGACGACAGACCACTACGAGCAGTACTTC.

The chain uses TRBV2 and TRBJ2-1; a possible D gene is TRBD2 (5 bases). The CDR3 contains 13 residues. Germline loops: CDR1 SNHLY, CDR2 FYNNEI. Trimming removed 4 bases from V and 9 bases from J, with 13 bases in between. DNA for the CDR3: TGTGCCAGCAGTGGTAGGGCCCGGGGTGAGCAGTTCTTC. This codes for CASSGRARGEQFF.

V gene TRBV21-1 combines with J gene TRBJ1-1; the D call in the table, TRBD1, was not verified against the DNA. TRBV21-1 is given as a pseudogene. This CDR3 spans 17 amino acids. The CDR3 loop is CASSKNFRTGVRTEAFF. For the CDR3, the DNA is TGTGCCAGCAGCAAAAATTTCAGGACAGGGGTTAGGACTGAAGCTTTCTTT.

The DNA of the CDR3 is TGCAGCGTTGCCCAGGCCGGTGGCACCGGGGAGCTGTTTTTT. It is translated as CSVAQAGGTGELFF. The V and J genes are TRBV29-1 and TRBJ2-2; unclear D gene. The germline V gene has CDR1 SQVTM and CDR2 ANQGSEA. The ends were cut back, 4 bases at V and 4 bases at J, with 13 bases in the middle. This CDR3 region has 14 residues.

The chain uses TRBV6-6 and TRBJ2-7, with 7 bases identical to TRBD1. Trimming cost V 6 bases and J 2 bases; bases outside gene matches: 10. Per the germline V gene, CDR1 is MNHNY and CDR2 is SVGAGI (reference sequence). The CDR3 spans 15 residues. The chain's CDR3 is CASSEQGNSPYEQYF. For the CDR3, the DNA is TGTGCCAGCAGCGAACAGGGGAACAGTCCCTACGAGCAGTACTTC.

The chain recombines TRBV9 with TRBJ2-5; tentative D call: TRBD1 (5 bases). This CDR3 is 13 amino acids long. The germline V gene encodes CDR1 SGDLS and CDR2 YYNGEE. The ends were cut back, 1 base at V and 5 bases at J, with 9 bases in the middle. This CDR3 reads CASSVTPGETQYF. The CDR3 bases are TGTGCCAGCAGCGTAACACCAGGGGAGACCCAGTACTTC.

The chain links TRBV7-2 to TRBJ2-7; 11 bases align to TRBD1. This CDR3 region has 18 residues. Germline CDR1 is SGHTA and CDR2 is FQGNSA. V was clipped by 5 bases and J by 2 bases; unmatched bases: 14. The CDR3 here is CASSQPGQGVVRTYEQYF. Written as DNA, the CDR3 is TGTGCCAGCAGCCAGCCGGGACAGGGGGTAGTAAGAACCTACGAGCAGTACTTC.

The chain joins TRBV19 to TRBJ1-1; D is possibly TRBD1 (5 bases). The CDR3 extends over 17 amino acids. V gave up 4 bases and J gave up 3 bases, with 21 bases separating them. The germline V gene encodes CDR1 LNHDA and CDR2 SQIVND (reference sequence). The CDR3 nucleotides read TGTGCCAGTAGTAACGCCGGAAGGGGTATCACCGACACTGAAGCTTTCTTT. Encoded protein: CASSNAGRGITDTEAFF.

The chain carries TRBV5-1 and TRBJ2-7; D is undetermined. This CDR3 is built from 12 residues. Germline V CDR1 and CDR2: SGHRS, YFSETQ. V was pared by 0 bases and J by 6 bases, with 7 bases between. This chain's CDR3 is CASSLEGLEQYF. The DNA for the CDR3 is TGCGCCAGCAGCTTGGAAGGCCTCGAGCAGTACTTC.

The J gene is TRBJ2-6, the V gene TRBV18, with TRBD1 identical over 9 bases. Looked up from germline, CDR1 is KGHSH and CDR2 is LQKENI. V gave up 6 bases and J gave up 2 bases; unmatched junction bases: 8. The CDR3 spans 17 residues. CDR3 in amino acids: CASSTGTGSPGANVLTF. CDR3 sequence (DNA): TGTGCCAGCTCTACCGGGACAGGGTCCCCTGGGGCCAACGTCCTGACTTTC.

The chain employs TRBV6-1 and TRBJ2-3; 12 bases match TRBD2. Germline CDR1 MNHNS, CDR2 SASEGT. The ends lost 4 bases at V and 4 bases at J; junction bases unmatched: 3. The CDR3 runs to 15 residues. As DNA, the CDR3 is TGTGCCAGCAGTGGGGCTAGCGGGAGGGCAGATACGCAGTATTTT. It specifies CASSGASGRADTQYF.

CDR3 in DNA: TGTGCCAGCACCGTTCTAGCGGGACCCTACAATGAGCAGTTCTTC. As protein: CASTVLAGPYNEQFF. The V and J genes are TRBV7-2 and TRBJ2-1; 9 bases fit TRBD2. The ends lost 7 bases at V and 2 bases at J; junction bases unmatched: 6. Germline V lookup: CDR1 SGHTA, CDR2 FQGNSA. This CDR3 comprises 15 residues. The whole variable domain, remainder taken from reference TRBV7-2 and TRBJ2-1, is GAGVSQSPSNKVTEKGKDVELRCDPISGHTALYWYRQSLGQGLEFLIYFQGNSAPDKSGLPSDRFSAERTGGSVSTLTIQRTQQEDSAVYLCASTVLAGPYNEQFFGPGTRLTVL.

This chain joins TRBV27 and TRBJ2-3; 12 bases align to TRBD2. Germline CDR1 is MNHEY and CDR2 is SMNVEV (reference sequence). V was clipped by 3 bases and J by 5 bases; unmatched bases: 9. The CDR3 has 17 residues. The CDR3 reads CASSFLTSGSGVDTQYF. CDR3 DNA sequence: TGTGCCAGCAGTTTCCTGACTAGCGGGAGTGGGGTAGATACGCAGTATTTT.

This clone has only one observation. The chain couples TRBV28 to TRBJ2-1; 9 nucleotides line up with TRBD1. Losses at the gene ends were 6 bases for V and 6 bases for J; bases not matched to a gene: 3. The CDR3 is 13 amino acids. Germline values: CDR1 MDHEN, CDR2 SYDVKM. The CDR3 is CASSLTGGNEQFF. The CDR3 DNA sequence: TGTGCCAGCAGCCTGACAGGGGGCAATGAGCAGTTCTTC.

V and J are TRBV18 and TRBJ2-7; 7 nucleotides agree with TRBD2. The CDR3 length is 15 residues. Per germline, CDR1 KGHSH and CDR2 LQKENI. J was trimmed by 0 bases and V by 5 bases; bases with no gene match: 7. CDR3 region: CASSSSGTFSYEQYF. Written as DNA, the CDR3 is TGTGCCAGCTCATCCAGCGGGACCTTCTCCTACGAGCAGTACTTC. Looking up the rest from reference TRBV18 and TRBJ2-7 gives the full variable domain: NAGVMQNPRHLVRRRGQEARLRCSPMKGHSHVYWYRQLPEEGLKFMVYLQKENIIDESGMPKERFSAEFPKEGPSILRIQQVVRGDSAAYFCASSSSGTFSYEQYFGPGTRLTVT.

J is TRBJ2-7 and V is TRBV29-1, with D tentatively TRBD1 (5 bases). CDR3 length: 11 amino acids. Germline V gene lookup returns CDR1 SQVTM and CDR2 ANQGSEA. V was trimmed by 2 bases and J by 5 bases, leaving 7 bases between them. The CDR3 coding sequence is TGCAGCGTTGAACAGGGTCACGAGCAGTACTTC. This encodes CSVEQGHEQYF.

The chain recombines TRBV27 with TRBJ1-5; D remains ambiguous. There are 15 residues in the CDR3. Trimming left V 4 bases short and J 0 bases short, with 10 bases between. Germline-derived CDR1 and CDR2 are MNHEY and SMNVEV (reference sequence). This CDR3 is CASSSQPYSNQPQHF. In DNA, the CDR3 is TGTGCCAGCAGTTCGCAGCCCTATAGCAATCAGCCCCAGCATTTT.

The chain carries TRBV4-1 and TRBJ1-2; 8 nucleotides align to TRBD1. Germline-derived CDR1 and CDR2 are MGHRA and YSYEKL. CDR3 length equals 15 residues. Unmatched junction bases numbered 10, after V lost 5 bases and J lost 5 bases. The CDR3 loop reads CASSERTGSLYGYTF. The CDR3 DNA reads TGCGCCAGCAGCGAGAGGACAGGGAGCCTTTATGGCTACACCTTC.

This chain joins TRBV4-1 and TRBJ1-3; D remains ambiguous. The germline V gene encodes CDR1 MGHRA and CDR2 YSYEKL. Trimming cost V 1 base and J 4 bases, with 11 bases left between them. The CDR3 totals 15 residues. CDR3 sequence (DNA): TGCGCCAGCAGCCAAGTAGGAGGGCGAGGAAACACCATATATTTT. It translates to CASSQVGGRGNTIYF.

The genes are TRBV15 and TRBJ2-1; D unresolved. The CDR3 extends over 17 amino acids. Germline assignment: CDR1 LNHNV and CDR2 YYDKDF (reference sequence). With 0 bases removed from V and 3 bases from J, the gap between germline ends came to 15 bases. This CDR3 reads CATSRDKWGTSYNEQFF. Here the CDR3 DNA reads TGTGCCACCAGCAGAGATAAGTGGGGAACCAGCTACAATGAGCAGTTCTTC.

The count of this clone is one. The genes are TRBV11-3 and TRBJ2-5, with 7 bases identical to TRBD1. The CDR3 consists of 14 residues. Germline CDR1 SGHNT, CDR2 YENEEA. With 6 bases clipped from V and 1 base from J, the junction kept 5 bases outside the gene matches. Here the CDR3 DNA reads TGTGCCAGCAGTAACCGACAGGGCCAAGAGACCCAGTACTTC. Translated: CASSNRQGQETQYF.

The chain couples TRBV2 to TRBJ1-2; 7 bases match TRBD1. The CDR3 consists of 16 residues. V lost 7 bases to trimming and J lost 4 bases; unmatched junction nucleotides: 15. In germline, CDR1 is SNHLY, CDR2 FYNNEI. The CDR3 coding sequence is TGTGCCAGCAACGGACAGGTCGGATACCGGCTCTATGGCTACACCTTC. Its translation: CASNGQVGYRLYGYTF.

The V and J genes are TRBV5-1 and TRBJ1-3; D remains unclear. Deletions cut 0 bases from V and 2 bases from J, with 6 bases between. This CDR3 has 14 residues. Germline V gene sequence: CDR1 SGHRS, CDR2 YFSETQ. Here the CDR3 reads CASSLAGAGNTIYF. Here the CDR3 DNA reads TGCGCCAGCAGCTTGGCCGGTGCTGGAAACACCATATATTTT.

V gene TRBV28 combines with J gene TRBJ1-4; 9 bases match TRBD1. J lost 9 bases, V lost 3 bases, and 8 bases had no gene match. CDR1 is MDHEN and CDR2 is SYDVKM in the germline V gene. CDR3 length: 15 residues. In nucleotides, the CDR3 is TGTGCCAGCAGTTTGGTCACAGGGGGCTCTCAAAAACTGTTTTTT. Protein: CASSLVTGGSQKLFF.

CDR3 DNA: TGTGCCAGCATCCCTCGCGGCACAGATACGCAGTATTTT. Residues: CASIPRGTDTQYF. This chain links TRBV7-2 with TRBJ2-3; no clear D gene. Germline values: CDR1 SGHTA, CDR2 FQGNSA. The ends were cut back, 7 bases at V and 1 base at J, with 9 bases in the middle. The CDR3 contains 13 residues.

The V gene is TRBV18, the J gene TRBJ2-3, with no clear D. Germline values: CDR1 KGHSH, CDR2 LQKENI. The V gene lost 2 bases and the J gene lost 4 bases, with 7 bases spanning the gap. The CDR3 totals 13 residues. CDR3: CASSPSSSDTQYF. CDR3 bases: TGTGCCAGCTCACCATCTAGTTCAGATACGCAGTATTTT.

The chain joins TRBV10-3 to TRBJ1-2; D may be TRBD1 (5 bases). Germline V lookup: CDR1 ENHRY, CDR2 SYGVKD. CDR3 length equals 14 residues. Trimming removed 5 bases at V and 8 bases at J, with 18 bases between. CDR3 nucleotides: TGTGCCATCAGTTACCGGGGCGGAAAGGACGGCTACACCTTC. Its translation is CAISYRGGKDGYTF.

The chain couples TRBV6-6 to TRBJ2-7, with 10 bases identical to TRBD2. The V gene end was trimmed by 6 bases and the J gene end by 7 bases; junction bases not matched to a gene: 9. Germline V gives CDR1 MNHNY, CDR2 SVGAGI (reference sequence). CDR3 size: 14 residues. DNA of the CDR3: TGTGCCAGCAGCCAGCTAGCGGGAGCGAGAGAGCAGTACTTC. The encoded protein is CASSQLAGAREQYF.

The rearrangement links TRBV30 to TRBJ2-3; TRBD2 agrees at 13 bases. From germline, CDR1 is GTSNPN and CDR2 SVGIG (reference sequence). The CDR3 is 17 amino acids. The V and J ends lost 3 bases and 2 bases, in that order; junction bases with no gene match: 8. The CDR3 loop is CAWSARGLAGFTDTQYF. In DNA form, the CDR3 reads TGTGCCTGGAGCGCAAGGGGACTAGCGGGATTCACAGATACGCAGTATTTT. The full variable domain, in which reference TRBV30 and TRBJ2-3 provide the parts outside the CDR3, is SQTIHQWPATLVQPVGSPLSLECTVEGTSNPNLYWYRQAAGRGLQLLFYSVGIGQISSEVPQNLSASRPQDRQFILSSKKLLLSDSGFYLCAWSARGLAGFTDTQYFGPGTRLTVL.